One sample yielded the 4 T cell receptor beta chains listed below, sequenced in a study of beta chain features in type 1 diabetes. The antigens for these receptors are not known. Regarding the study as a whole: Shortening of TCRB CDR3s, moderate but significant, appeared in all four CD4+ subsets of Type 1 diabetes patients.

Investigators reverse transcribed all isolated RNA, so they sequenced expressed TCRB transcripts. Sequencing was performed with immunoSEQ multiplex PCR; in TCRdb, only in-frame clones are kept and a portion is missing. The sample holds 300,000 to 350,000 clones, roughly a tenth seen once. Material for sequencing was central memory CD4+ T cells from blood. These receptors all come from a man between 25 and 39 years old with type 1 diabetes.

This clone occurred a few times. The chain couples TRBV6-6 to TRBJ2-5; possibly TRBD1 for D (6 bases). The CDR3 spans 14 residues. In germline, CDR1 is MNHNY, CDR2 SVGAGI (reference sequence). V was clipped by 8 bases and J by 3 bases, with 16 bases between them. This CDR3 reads CASAGRGVEETQYF. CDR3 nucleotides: TGTGCCAGCGCCGGCAGGGGTGTAGAAGAGACCCAGTACTTC.

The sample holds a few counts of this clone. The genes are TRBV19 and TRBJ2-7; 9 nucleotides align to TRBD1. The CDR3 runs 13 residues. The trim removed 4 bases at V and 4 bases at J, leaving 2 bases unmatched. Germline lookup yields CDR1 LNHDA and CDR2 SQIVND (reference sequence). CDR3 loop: CASSSGQGYEQYF. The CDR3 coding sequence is TGTGCCAGTAGTAGCGGACAGGGGTACGAGCAGTACTTC.

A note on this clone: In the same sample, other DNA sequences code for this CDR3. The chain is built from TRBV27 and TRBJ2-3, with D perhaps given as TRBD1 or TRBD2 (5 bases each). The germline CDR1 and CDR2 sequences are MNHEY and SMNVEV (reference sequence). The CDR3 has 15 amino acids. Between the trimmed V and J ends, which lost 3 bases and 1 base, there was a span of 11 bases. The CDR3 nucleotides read TGTGCCAGCAGTTTTCTGGTGGGGGGCACAGATACGCAGTATTTT. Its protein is CASSFLVGGTDTQYF.

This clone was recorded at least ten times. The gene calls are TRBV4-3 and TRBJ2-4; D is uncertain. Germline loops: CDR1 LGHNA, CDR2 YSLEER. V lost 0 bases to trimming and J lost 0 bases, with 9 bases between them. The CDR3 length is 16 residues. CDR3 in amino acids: CASSQETARAKNIQYF. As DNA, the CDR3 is TGCGCCAGCAGCCAAGAGACGGCGCGAGCCAAAAACATTCAGTACTTC.